This T cell receptor (beta chain) was captured in a study of CD8 T cells in Susac syndrome (dated by TCRdb to between 2017 and 2020). Concerning the study at large: Repertoire sequencing was used to test whether CD8+ T cell activation and differentiation in Susac syndrome was antigen driven.

The paper as a whole reports these results and caveats: The number of individuals in the TCR sequencing and HLA analysis was acknowledged as relatively small.

As concerns this clonotype: Its recognized antigen is unknown. Base qualities are not provided; no much larger clone lies one nucleotide away.

Peripheral blood CD8+ and CD4+ T cells from healthy donors, Susac syndrome patients and multiple sclerosis patients were profiled by high-throughput TCR beta sequencing. Treatment-naive patients with stable or active relapsing-remitting disease fulfilling revised McDonald criteria were used as multiple sclerosis controls. Bulk CD8+ and CD4+ T cells were purified magnetically by negative isolation, whereas CD8+ TEMRA cells were enriched by FACS. Blood was drawn into EDTA tubes, processed within 24 hours, and PBMCs were isolated by density gradient centrifugation. PBMCs intended for TCR sequencing were frozen in liquid nitrogen and were later thawed in a 37 degrees C water bath. Purity of sorted or isolated CD4+, CD8+ and CD8+ TEMRA cells was at least 90%. RNA was extracted using the RNeasy kit, and about 0.45 to 1 microgram was reverse transcribed with random hexamers. The immunoSEQ multiplex PCR assay, covering 54 Vbeta and 13 Jbeta segments, was used to amplify TCR beta CDR3 regions. PCR amplification bias was corrected using a synthetic template baseline for primer optimization and computational correction. The paper's data handling went like this. Reads were assigned to V, D and J genes according to IMGT and analyzed in immunoSEQ Analyzer, with only productive sequences retained. Clonality was computed as one minus Shannon entropy normalized by log2 of the number of productive unique sequences. Public and private clones were assessed among the 100 most prevalent clones of each patient and control. A clone was defined as Susac-specific if it was absent from the healthy and MS cohorts, from about 1,100 published viral clones and from other ImmuneACCESS disease sequences. The public reads were run again by TCRdb, first through fastp at Q25 and then through MiXCR, and only productive beta chains were kept. Entries are consolidated by CDR3 protein sequence, retaining the most common genes and DNA. The V and J calls reflect TCRdb's pipeline rather than the authors' work. Here the sample has 120,000 or so distinct CDR3 sequences; about 95% occur a single time. Together, the top ten hold over 0.1% of the sample.

V loses 5 bases, J loses 7 bases, and the germline ends lie 14 bases apart. Taken from the germline V gene, the CDR1 and CDR2 loops are SGHVS and FQNEAQ. The CDR3 measures 13 amino acids from cysteine to phenylalanine. The DNA shown is the 39-base CDR3, in frame from base 1. This sequence uses TRBV7-8 and TRBJ1-2, with TRBD1 tentatively as D gene (5 bases match). The sequence came from a human donor with multiple sclerosis. The sample consisted of CD4+ T cells from PBMCs. At the DNA level, the sequence is TGTGCCAGCAGCCTGGTGGGGCCCGGTGGCTACACCTTC. It is translated as CASSLVGPGGYTF.